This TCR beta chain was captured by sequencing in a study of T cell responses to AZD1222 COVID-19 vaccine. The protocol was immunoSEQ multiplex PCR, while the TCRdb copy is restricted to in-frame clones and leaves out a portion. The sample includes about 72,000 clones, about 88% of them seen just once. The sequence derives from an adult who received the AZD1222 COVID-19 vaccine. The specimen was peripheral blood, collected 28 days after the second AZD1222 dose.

The CDR3 protein is CASRLDTGDGYTF. The CDR3 DNA is TGTGCCAGCAGACTGGACACCGGGGATGGCTACACCTTC. J is TRBJ1-2 and V is TRBV7-9; maybe TRBD1 (5 bases). CDR1 is SEHNR, CDR2 FQNEAQ, per germline (reference sequence). V dropped 6 bases and J dropped 6 bases, with 14 bases sitting between them. CDR3 length: 13 residues.